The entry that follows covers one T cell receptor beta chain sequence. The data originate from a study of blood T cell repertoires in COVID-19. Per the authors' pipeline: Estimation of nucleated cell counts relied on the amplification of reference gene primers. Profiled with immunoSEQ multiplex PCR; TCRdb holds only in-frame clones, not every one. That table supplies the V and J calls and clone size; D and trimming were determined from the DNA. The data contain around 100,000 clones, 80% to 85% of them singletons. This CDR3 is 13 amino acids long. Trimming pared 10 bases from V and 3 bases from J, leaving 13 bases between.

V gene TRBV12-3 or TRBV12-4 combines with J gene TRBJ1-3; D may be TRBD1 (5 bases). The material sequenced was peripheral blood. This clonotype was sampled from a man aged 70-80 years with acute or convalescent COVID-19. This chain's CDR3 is CATKPGGGNTIYF. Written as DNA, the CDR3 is TGTGCCACCAAACCGGGGGGTGGAAACACCATATATTTT.